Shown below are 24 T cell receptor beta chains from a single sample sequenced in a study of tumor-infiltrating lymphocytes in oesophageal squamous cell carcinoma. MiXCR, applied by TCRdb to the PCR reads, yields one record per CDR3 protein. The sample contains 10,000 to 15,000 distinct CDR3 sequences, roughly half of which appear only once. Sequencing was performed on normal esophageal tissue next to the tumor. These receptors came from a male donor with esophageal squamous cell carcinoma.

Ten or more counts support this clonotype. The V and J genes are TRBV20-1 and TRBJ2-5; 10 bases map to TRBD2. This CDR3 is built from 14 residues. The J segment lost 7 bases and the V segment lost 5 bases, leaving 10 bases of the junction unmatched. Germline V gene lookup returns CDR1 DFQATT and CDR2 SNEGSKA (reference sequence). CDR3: CSASPTSSGGTQYF. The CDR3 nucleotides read TGCAGTGCTTCACCCACCTCTAGCGGGGGGACCCAGTACTTC.

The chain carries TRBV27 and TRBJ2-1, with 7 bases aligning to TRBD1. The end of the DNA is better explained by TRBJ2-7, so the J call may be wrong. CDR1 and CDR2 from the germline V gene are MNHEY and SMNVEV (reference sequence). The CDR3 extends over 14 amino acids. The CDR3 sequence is CASSTGAEAYEQYF. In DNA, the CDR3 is TGTGCCAGCTCAACAGGGGCAGAAGCCTACGAGCAGTACTTC.

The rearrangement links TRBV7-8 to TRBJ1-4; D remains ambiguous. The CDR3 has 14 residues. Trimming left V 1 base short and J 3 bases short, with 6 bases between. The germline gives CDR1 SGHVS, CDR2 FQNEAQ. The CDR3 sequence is CASSLGYANEKLFF. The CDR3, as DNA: TGTGCCAGCAGCTTAGGCTACGCTAATGAAAAACTGTTTTTT.

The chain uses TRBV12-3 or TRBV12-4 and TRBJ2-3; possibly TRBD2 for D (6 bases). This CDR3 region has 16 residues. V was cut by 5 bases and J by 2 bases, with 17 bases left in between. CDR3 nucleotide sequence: TGTGCCAGCAGTGGCTTTGGGGGGACTGACACAGATACGCAGTATTTT. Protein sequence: CASSGFGGTDTDTQYF.

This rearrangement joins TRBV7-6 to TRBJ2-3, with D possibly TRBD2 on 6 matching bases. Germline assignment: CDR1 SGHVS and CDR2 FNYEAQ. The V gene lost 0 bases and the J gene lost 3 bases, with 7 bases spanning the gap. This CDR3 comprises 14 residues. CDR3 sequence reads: CASSLASGTDTQYF. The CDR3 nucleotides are TGTGCCAGCAGCTTAGCTAGCGGTACAGATACGCAGTATTTT. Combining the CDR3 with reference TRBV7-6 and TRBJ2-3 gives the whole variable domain GAGVSQSPRYKVTKRGQDVALRCDPISGHVSLYWYRQALGQGPEFLTYFNYEAQQDKSGLPNDRFSAERPEGSISTLTIQRTEQRDSAMYRCASSLASGTDTQYFGPGTRLTVL.

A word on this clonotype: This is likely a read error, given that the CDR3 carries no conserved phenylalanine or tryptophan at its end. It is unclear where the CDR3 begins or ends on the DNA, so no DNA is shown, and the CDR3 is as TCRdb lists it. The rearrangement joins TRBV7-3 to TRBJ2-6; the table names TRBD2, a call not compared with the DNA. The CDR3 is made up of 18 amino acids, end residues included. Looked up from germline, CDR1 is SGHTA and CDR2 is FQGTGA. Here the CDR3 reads CASSPPGGGGNNEQFFGA.

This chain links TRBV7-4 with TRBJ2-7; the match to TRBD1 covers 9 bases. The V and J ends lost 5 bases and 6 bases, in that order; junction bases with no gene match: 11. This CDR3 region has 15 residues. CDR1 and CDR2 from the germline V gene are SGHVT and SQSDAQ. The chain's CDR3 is CASSPFGQGRIEQYF. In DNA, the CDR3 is TGTGCCAGCAGCCCGTTCGGACAGGGGAGGATCGAGCAGTACTTC.

The CDR3 DNA reads TGTGCCAGCAGAGGCCGGCCTGGGACTAGCGGGATCTCCTACAATGAGCAGTACTTC. Translating it yields CASRGRPGTSGISYNEQYF. The rearrangement uses TRBV12-3 or TRBV12-4 and TRBJ2-1; 13 bases match TRBD2. The J call is uncertain, as TRBJ2-7 better fits the DNA end. The CDR3 extends over 19 amino acids.

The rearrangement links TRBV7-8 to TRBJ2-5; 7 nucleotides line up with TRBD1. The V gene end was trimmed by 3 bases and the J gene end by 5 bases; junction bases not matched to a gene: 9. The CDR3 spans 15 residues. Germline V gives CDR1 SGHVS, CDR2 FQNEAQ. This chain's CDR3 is CASSLRQGPSETQYF. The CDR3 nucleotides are TGTGCCAGCAGCTTGCGACAGGGACCCTCCGAGACCCAGTACTTC.

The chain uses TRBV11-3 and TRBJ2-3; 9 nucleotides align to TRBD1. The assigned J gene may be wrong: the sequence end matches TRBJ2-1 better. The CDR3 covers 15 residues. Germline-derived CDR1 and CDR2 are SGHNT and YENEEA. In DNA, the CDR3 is TGTGCCAGCAGCCCCCGGGACAGGGAGGGAAATGAGCAGTTCTTC. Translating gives CASSPRDREGNEQFF.

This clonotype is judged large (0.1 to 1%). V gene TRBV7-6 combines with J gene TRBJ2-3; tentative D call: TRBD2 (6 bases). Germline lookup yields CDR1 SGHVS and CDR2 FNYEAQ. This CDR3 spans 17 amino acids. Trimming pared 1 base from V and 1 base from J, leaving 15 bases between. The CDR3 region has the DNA TGTGCCAGCAGCTTAGACAGGCGGGATGGCCGCACAGATACGCAGTATTTT. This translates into CASSLDRRDGRTDTQYF.

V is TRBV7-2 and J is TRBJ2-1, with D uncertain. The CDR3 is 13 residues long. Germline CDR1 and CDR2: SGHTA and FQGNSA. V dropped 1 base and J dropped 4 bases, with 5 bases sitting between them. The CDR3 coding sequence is TGTGCCAGCAGCTTAGTGGCATACAATGAGCAGTTCTTC. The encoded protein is CASSLVAYNEQFF.

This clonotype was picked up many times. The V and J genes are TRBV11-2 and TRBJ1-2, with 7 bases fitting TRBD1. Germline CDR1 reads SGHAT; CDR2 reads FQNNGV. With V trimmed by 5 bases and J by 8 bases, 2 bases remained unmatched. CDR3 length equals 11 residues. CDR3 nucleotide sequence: TGTGCCAGCAGCCCAGGGGGGGGCTACACCTTC. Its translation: CASSPGGGYTF.

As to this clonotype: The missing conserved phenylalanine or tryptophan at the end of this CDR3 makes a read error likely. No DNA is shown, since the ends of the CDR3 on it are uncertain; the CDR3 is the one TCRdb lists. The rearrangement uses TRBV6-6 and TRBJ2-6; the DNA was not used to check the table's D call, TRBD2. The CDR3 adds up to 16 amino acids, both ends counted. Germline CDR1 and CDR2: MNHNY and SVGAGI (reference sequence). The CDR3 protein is CASSRGPPGNIQYFGA.

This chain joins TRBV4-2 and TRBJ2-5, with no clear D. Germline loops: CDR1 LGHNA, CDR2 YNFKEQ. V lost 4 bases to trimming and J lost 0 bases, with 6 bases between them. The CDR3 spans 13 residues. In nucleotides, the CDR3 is TGTGCCAGCAGCCCGCCTTACCAAGAGACCCAGTACTTC. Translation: CASSPPYQETQYF.

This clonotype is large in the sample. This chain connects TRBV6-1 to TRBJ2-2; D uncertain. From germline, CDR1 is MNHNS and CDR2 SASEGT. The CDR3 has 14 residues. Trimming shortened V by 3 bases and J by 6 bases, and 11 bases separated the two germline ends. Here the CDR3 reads CASSEPYKAGELFF. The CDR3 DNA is TGTGCCAGCAGTGAGCCCTACAAGGCCGGGGAGCTGTTTTTT.

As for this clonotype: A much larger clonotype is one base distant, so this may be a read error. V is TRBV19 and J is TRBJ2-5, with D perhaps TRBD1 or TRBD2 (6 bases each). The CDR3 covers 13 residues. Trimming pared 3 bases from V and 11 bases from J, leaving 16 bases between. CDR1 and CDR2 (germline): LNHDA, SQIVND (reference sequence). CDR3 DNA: TGTGCCAGTAGTATGGCCGGGGGCAACGTGCAGTACTTC. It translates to CASSMAGGNVQYF. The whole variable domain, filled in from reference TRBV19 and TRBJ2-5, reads DGGITQSPKYLFRKEGQNVTLSCEQNLNHDAMYWYRQDPGQGLRLIYYSQIVNDFQKGDIAEGYSVSREKKESFPLTVTSAQKNPTAFYLCASSMAGGNVQYFGPGTRLLVL.

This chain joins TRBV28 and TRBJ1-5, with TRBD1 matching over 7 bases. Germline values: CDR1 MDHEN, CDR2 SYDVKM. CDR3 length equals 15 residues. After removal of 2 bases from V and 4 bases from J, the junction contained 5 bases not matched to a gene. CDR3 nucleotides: TGTGCCAGCAGTTTAGGGCCAGGGGGAAATCAGCCCCAGCATTTT. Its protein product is CASSLGPGGNQPQHF. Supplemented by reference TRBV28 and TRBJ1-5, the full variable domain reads DVKVTQSSRYLVKRTGEKVFLECVQDMDHENMFWYRQDPGLGLRLIYFSYDVKMKEKGDIPEGYSVSREKKERFSLILESASTNQTSMYLCASSLGPGGNQPQHFGDGTRLSIL.

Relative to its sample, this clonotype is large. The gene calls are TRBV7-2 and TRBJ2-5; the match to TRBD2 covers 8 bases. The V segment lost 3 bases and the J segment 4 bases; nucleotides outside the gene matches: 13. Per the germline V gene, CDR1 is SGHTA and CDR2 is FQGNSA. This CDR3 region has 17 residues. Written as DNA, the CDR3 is TGTGCCAGCAGCTTTCTCACGGGGGGGCTTAAGGGAGAGACCCAGTACTTC. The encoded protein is CASSFLTGGLKGETQYF.

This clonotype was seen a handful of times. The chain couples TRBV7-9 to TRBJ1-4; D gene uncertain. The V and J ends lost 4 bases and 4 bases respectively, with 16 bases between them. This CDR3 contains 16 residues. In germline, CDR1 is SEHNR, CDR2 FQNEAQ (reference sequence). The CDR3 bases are TGTGCCAGCAGCTCTTCGACGGCGCTCGTTAATGAAAAACTGTTTTTT. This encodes CASSSSTALVNEKLFF. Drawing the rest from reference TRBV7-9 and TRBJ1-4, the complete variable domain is DTGVSQNPRHKITKRGQNVTFRCDPISEHNRLYWYRQTLGQGPEFLTYFQNEAQLEKSRLLSDRFSAERPKGSFSTLEIQRTEQGDSAMYLCASSSSTALVNEKLFFGSGTQLSVL.

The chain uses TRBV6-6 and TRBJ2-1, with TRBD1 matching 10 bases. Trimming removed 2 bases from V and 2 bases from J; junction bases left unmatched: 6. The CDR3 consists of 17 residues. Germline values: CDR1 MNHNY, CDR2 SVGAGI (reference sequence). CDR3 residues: CASSYDRGHRPYNEQFF. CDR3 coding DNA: TGTGCCAGCAGTTACGACAGGGGGCACCGTCCCTACAATGAGCAGTTCTTC.

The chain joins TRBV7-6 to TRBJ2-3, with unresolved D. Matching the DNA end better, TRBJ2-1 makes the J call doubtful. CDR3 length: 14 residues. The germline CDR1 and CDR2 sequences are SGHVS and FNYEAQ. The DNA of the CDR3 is TGTGCCAGCAGCTTAGGTCGGTCATCCCATGAGCAGTTCTTC. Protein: CASSLGRSSHEQFF.

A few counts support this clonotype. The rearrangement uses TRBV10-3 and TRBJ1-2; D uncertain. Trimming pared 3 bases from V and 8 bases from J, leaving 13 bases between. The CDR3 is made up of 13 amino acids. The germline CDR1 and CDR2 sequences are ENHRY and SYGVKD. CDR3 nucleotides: TGTGCCATCAGTGATTGGAGGGATAGGGGCTACACCTTC. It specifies CAISDWRDRGYTF.

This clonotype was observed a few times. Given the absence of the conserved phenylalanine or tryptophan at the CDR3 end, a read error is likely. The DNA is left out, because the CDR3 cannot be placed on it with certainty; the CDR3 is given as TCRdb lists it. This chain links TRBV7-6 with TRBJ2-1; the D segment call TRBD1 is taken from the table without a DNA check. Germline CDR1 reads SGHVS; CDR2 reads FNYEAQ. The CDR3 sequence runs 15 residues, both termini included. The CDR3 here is CASSWDQGGGYTFGS.